A single sample gave rise to the 22 T cell receptor beta chains below, sequenced in a study of Graves' ophthalmopathy and Graves' hyperthyroidism. The TCR beta CDR3 regions underwent amplification from RNA transcripts. RT-PCR in the first round used HTBI primers; a second-round multiplex PCR followed. MiXCR was run by TCRdb on the multiplex PCR reads, yielding one entry per CDR3 protein. The table records over 500,000 distinct CDR3 sequences, about 24% of them present only once. The sequencing input was peripheral blood. The receptors derive from a young woman with stable Graves' hyperthyroidism. Some clones in this sample may be carry-over from other donors' samples.

The V gene is TRBV6-5, the J gene TRBJ2-5; D is uncertain. Trimming cost V 0 bases and J 7 bases, with 21 bases left between them. CDR1 is MNHEY, CDR2 SVGAGI, per germline. The CDR3 totals 17 residues. The CDR3 region is CASSYSRRGLGFGTQYF. In nucleotides, the CDR3 is TGTGCCAGCAGTTACTCGAGGCGAGGCCTAGGCTTTGGGACCCAGTACTTC.

This clonotype came up many times. This chain links TRBV2 with TRBJ2-5; no reliable D call. The CDR3 contains 14 residues. Germline assignment: CDR1 SNHLY and CDR2 FYNNEI. Trimming stripped 1 base from V and 7 bases from J, with 13 bases between. The CDR3 DNA reads as TGTGCCAGCAGTGAAGGGACCCCTCCTGGGACCCAGTACTTC. It specifies CASSEGTPPGTQYF. Full variable domain (missing parts from reference TRBV2 and TRBJ2-5): EPEVTQTPSHQVTQMGQEVILRCVPISNHLYFYWYRQILGQKVEFLVSFYNNEISEKSEIFDDQFSVERPDGSNFTLKIRSTKLEDSAMYFCASSEGTPPGTQYFGPGTRLLVL.

The rearrangement links TRBV12-3 or TRBV12-4 to TRBJ1-2; D is unresolved. This CDR3 is 11 amino acids long. V was clipped by 8 bases and J by 4 bases, with 8 bases between them. This chain's CDR3 is CASGPGYGYTF. The CDR3 DNA follows: TGTGCCAGCGGGCCGGGCTATGGCTACACCTTC.

This clonotype was picked up many times. The chain employs TRBV19 and TRBJ1-5; D not resolved. Germline V gene lookup returns CDR1 LNHDA and CDR2 SQIVND (reference sequence). The CDR3 runs 14 residues. The CDR3, as DNA: TGTGTCACTAAAGCCCACGGGAACAATCAGCCCCAGCATTTT. Protein sequence: CVTKAHGNNQPQHF.

This chain joins TRBV28 and TRBJ2-7, with TRBD1 as a possible D gene (6 bases). V was shortened by 5 bases and J by 0 bases, with 14 bases between the two germline ends. This CDR3 is built from 15 residues. Germline values: CDR1 MDHEN, CDR2 SYDVKM. CDR3 nucleotides: TGTGCCAGCAGTAAATACAGGGCGGTCTCCTACGAGCAGTACTTC. Protein: CASSKYRAVSYEQYF.

This clonotype was counted at least ten times. The chain uses TRBV27 and TRBJ2-7; 7 positions agree with TRBD1. V shed 1 base, J shed 6 bases, and the junction held 6 bases outside the gene matches. The CDR3 runs 14 residues. Germline values: CDR1 MNHEY, CDR2 SMNVEV (reference sequence). CDR3 amino acids: CASSLWQGVGEQYF. CDR3 DNA: TGTGCCAGCAGTTTATGGCAGGGGGTTGGCGAGCAGTACTTC.

This chain uses TRBV12-3 or TRBV12-4 with TRBJ1-1; the match to TRBD1 covers 8 bases. V trimming: 6 bases; J trimming: 5 bases; junction bases outside the gene matches: 2. The CDR3 loop spans 12 amino acids. The CDR3 is CASRWTGTEAFF. Here the CDR3 DNA reads TGTGCCAGCAGGTGGACAGGGACTGAAGCTTTCTTT.

This clonotype was seen many times. This chain links TRBV29-1 with TRBJ2-5; D could derive from TRBD1 or TRBD2 (6 bases each). The CDR3 totals 13 residues. CDR1 and CDR2 from the germline V gene are SQVTM and ANQGSEA. V gave up 5 bases and J gave up 4 bases, with 14 bases separating them. CDR3 loop: CSVWGAAGETQYF. DNA for the CDR3: TGCAGCGTTTGGGGGGCGGCAGGAGAGACCCAGTACTTC.

V is TRBV11-2 and J is TRBJ1-6, with a weak D call TRBD1 (5 bases). Trimming took 0 bases from V and 10 from J, leaving 10 bases between them. The CDR3 has 14 amino acids. Germline loops: CDR1 SGHAT, CDR2 FQNNGV. The CDR3 reads CASSLEGVASPLHF. In DNA, the CDR3 is TGTGCCAGCAGCTTAGAGGGGGTTGCCTCACCCCTCCACTTT.

The sample holds many counts of this clonotype. The V and J genes are TRBV28 and TRBJ1-2; D remains unclear. In germline, CDR1 is MDHEN, CDR2 SYDVKM. V lost 5 bases, J lost 8 bases, and 15 bases lay in between. The CDR3 totals 13 residues. CDR3 coding DNA: TGTGCCAGCAGTCCCGCTTTAAATAGGGGCTACACCTTC. Protein product: CASSPALNRGYTF.

This sequence joins TRBV12-3 or TRBV12-4 and TRBJ2-3; D is perhaps TRBD1 or TRBD2 (5 bases each). The V end lost 3 bases, the J end lost 3 bases, and 13 bases lay between the germline ends. The CDR3 runs 15 residues. CDR3 amino acids: CASSLKGTGTDTQYF. CDR3 nucleotides: TGTGCCAGCAGTTTGAAAGGGACGGGGACAGATACGCAGTATTTT.

At least ten counts were recorded for this clonotype. As DNA, the CDR3 is TGTGCCAGCAGTTCGACAGGGGCCTACATGGTAGCGGCGAACACCGGGGAGCTGTTTTTT. It yields the protein CASSSTGAYMVAANTGELFF. V is TRBV27 and J is TRBJ2-2, with TRBD1 matching 8 bases. Per germline, CDR1 MNHEY and CDR2 SMNVEV (reference sequence). CDR3 length: 20 amino acids. The V gene end was trimmed by 4 bases and the J gene end by 0 bases; junction bases not matched to a gene: 16.

CDR3 bases: TGCAGCGTGGCAGACAGGTTGAACACTGAAGCTTTCTTT. Encoded protein: CSVADRLNTEAFF. The chain has TRBV29-1 and TRBJ1-1, with D maybe TRBD1 (6 bases). Germline values: CDR1 SQVTM, CDR2 ANQGSEA. The CDR3 is 13 residues long. V lost 6 bases and J lost 0, with 11 bases in between.

For the CDR3, the DNA is TGTGCCAGCACCCTGGGGGGTTCCAACTATGGCTACACCTTC. Its protein product is CASTLGGSNYGYTF. V gene TRBV6-1 combines with J gene TRBJ1-2; a weak D match, TRBD1 (5 bases). This CDR3 is built from 14 residues. Germline loops: CDR1 MNHNS, CDR2 SASEGT. V lost 7 bases and J 2 bases, leaving 14 bases between the germline ends.

This sequence joins TRBV19 and TRBJ1-1; D gene uncertain. This CDR3 has 15 amino acids. Trimming took off 10 bases at V and 2 bases at J, with 20 bases between the two ends. Germline V gene lookup returns CDR1 LNHDA and CDR2 SQIVND (reference sequence). CDR3 DNA sequence: TGTGCCACCTGGAAGAAGGGCCTGAGAAACACTGAAGCTTTCTTT. This encodes CATWKKGLRNTEAFF.

The chain links TRBV15 to TRBJ2-6; D gene uncertain. The CDR3 totals 15 residues. Germline V gives CDR1 LNHNV, CDR2 YYDKDF (reference sequence). Trimming left V 0 bases short and J 1 base short, with 4 bases between. This CDR3 is CATSRDASGANVLTF. The CDR3 nucleotides are TGTGCCACCAGCAGAGACGCGTCTGGGGCCAACGTCCTGACTTTC.

This clonotype was recorded at least ten times. The V gene is TRBV2, the J gene TRBJ2-5, with D maybe TRBD1 (6 bases). The germline V gene has CDR1 SNHLY and CDR2 FYNNEI. The CDR3 is 15 amino acids. V lost 6 bases, J lost 2 bases, and 16 bases lay in between. Here the CDR3 reads CASRGQTGGQETQYF. The CDR3 nucleotides are TGTGCCAGCAGGGGACAAACCGGTGGGCAAGAGACCCAGTACTTC.

This clonotype has a count of ten or more. The chain employs TRBV7-2 and TRBJ2-7; 7 positions agree with TRBD1. Germline V gene lookup returns CDR1 SGHTA and CDR2 FQGNSA. The V gene end was trimmed by 5 bases and the J gene end by 6 bases; junction bases not matched to a gene: 10. The CDR3 has 14 residues. The CDR3 nucleotides read TGTGCCAGCAGCGCCCAAACCTCAGGGGGCGAGCAGTACTTC. Encoded protein: CASSAQTSGGEQYF.

The genes are TRBV6-2 or TRBV6-3 and TRBJ2-5; 7 bases map to TRBD1. The junction had 7 bases not matched to a gene; V was cut back by 9 bases and J by 3 bases. The CDR3 consists of 13 residues. CDR1 is MNHEY, CDR2 SVGEGT, per germline. The DNA for the CDR3 is TGTGCCAGTCATGGACAGGCTGAAGAGACCCAGTACTTC. It encodes CASHGQAEETQYF.

Ten or more counts support this clonotype. The chain employs TRBV7-2 and TRBJ1-2; the D is unclear. This CDR3 region has 13 residues. Germline CDR1 is SGHTA and CDR2 is FQGNSA. V lost 5 bases and J lost 5, with 12 bases in between. CDR3 coding DNA: TGTGCCAGCAGCACGGGGATTCGGTATGGCTACACCTTC. Amino acids: CASSTGIRYGYTF.

This clonotype has ten or more counts. This chain uses TRBV11-2 with TRBJ2-7; D possibly corresponds to TRBD2 (5 bases). Per the germline V gene, CDR1 is SGHAT and CDR2 is FQNNGV. Trimming removed 2 bases at V and 2 bases at J, with 13 bases between. CDR3 length: 15 residues. The CDR3 here is CASSLRRLGAYEQYF. In DNA form, the CDR3 reads TGTGCCAGCAGCTTAAGGCGGTTGGGAGCCTACGAGCAGTACTTC.

The chain uses TRBV6-5 and TRBJ2-5; D may be TRBD2 (5 bases). This CDR3 contains 14 residues. The germline CDR1 and CDR2 sequences are MNHEY and SVGAGI. V was cut by 3 bases and J by 6 bases, with 14 bases left in between. Here the CDR3 reads CASSYRAGWKTQYF. CDR3 coding DNA: TGTGCCAGCAGTTATAGGGCGGGCTGGAAGACCCAGTACTTC.